The 14 T cell receptor beta chains listed next were all sequenced from one sample in a study of CD8 T cells in ankylosing spondylitis. TCRdb called the 5' RACE reads again in MiXCR, with one record for every CDR3 protein. The table lists about 300,000 distinct CDR3 sequences, roughly 12% of them singletons. The material sequenced was blood, either unsorted or a sorted T cell fraction (not recorded which). The receptors originated from a female donor with ankylosing spondylitis or in good health (not recorded which).

This rearrangement joins TRBV20-1 to TRBJ1-1; no definite D call. The CDR3 has 12 amino acids. Germline values: CDR1 DFQATT, CDR2 SNEGSKA (reference sequence). V shed 0 bases and J shed 5 bases, with 7 bases lying between them. CDR3 residues: CSAREAGTEAFF. Here the CDR3 DNA reads TGCAGTGCTAGAGAGGCGGGTACTGAAGCTTTCTTT.

Ten or more counts support this clonotype. The gene calls are TRBV12-3 or TRBV12-4 and TRBJ2-7; D not certain. V was trimmed by 6 bases and J by 3 bases, leaving 18 bases between them. This CDR3 is built from 15 residues. The CDR3 sequence: CASSPTSSYFYEQYF. For the CDR3, the DNA is TGTGCCAGCAGCCCTACTTCTTCTTACTTCTACGAGCAGTACTTC.

This clonotype was seen at least ten times. The chain recombines TRBV2 with TRBJ2-3; TRBD2 matches at 10 bases. Per germline, CDR1 SNHLY and CDR2 FYNNEI. J gave up 5 bases and V 6 bases, and 2 bases lay outside the gene matches. This CDR3 is built from 13 residues. The CDR3: CASSRLAGDTQYF. Here the CDR3 DNA reads TGTGCCAGCAGCCGACTAGCGGGAGATACGCAGTATTTT.

This clonotype was seen at least ten times. The J gene is TRBJ1-6, the V gene TRBV12-3 or TRBV12-4, with D tentatively TRBD1 (6 bases). CDR3 length: 15 residues. V shed 3 bases and J shed 8 bases, with 14 bases lying between them. The CDR3 loop reads CASSFGQLMHSPLHF. CDR3 in DNA: TGTGCCAGCAGTTTCGGACAGTTGATGCATTCACCCCTCCACTTT.

As concerns this clonotype: Given a much more abundant clone one base away, this may be a read error. The chain combines TRBV11-2 with TRBJ2-1; 15 bases map to TRBD2. Per the germline V gene, CDR1 is SGHAT and CDR2 is FQNNGV. This CDR3 spans 20 amino acids. The CDR3 DNA reads as TGTGCCAGCAGTCTCCCGAAGGGACTAGCGGGGGGCCTACCTTACAATGAGCCGTTCTTC. This encodes CASSLPKGLAGGLPYNEPFF.

A remark on this clonotype: A clone one base away is much larger, so this may be a read error. The chain has TRBV3-1 and TRBJ2-1, with 9 nucleotides matching TRBD2. Per the germline V gene, CDR1 is LGHDT and CDR2 is YNNKEL (reference sequence). CDR3 length: 11 residues. V lost 4 bases and J lost 15; bases outside the gene matches: 4. The DNA of the CDR3 is TGTGCCAGCAGCCTAGCGGGAGCACGGTTCTTC. Encoded protein: CASSLAGARFF.

This clonotype was recorded at least ten times. V usage is TRBV24-1 and J usage is TRBJ2-1; no clear D gene. Germline-derived CDR1 and CDR2 are KGHDR and SFDVKD. The CDR3 is 14 residues long. V was trimmed by 6 bases and J by 5 bases, leaving 13 bases between them. CDR3: CATSSGRAHNEQFF. The CDR3 nucleotides are TGTGCCACCAGTTCAGGCCGCGCACACAATGAGCAGTTCTTC.

This clonotype has ten or more counts. The chain uses TRBV20-1 and TRBJ2-3; no firm D call. Germline CDR1 reads DFQATT; CDR2 reads SNEGSKA (reference sequence). Deletions cut 2 bases from V and 4 bases from J, with 19 bases between. The CDR3 runs to 16 residues. CDR3 DNA: TGCAGTGCTAGACGCTCCACTACGTCGATCTCAGATACGCAGTATTTT. Its protein is CSARRSTTSISDTQYF.

This clonotype was counted a few times. V gene TRBV27 combines with J gene TRBJ1-1; 7 bases are shared with TRBD1. The CDR3 is made up of 12 amino acids. Germline loops: CDR1 MNHEY, CDR2 SMNVEV (reference sequence). Germline trimming cut 5 bases from V and 4 bases from J; bases unmatched to any gene: 1. The CDR3 loop reads CASSDRVTEAFF. CDR3 sequence (DNA): TGTGCCAGCAGTGACAGGGTCACTGAAGCTTTCTTT.

This clonotype showed up many times. The chain joins TRBV24-1 to TRBJ2-1; 7 bases align to TRBD1. CDR3 size: 17 residues. J lost 0 bases, V lost 5 bases, and 9 bases had no gene match. Germline CDR1 reads KGHDR; CDR2 reads SFDVKD. The CDR3 spells CATSGPGTDSSYNEQFF. Here the CDR3 DNA reads TGTGCCACCAGTGGTCCCGGGACAGATAGCTCCTACAATGAGCAGTTCTTC.

There are many counts of this clonotype. The V call is TRBV7-2, the J call TRBJ2-1, with 10 bases matching TRBD1. The length of the CDR3 is 17 residues. With V trimmed by 5 bases and J by 6 bases, 13 bases remained unmatched. CDR1 and CDR2 from the germline V gene are SGHTA and FQGNSA. The CDR3 region has the DNA TGTGCCAGCAGCCCGCCCCCCGGGACAGGGGACTTCAATGAGCAGTTCTTC. Translation gives CASSPPPGTGDFNEQFF.

This clonotype has a count of ten or more. The chain has TRBV29-1 and TRBJ2-3, with D perhaps TRBD2 (5 bases). CDR1 and CDR2 (germline): SQVTM, ANQGSEA. This CDR3 comprises 13 residues. Trimming removed 6 bases from V and 4 bases from J, with 14 bases in between. CDR3 sequence reads: CSVADPGSDTQYF. The CDR3 DNA is TGCAGCGTCGCCGATCCGGGGTCAGATACGCAGTATTTT.

This clonotype showed up many times. The junction differs from germline at one of its ends, possibly a read error. The chain combines TRBV7-7 with TRBJ2-1; 11 bases match TRBD2. The CDR3 totals 14 residues. Looked up from germline, CDR1 is SSHAT and CDR2 is FNYEAQ (reference sequence). The CDR3 coding sequence is TGTGCTAGCAGCTATACTAGCGGGGGCACAGAGCAGTTCTTC. Translated: CASSYTSGGTEQFF.

The chain recombines TRBV5-1 with TRBJ1-1; TRBD1 is a possible D gene (5 bases). Germline loops: CDR1 SGHRS, CDR2 YFSETQ. This CDR3 contains 17 residues. The ends were cut back, 0 bases at V and 6 bases at J, with 21 bases in the middle. The CDR3 region is CASSLAGTQLLVAEAFF. The CDR3 bases are TGCGCCAGCAGCTTGGCCGGGACGCAACTGCTCGTCGCTGAAGCTTTCTTT.